The source of this TCR beta chain is a study of T-cell memory formation after mild COVID-19. Findings and limits, study-wide: Second-wave clones that peaked on day 37 lacked confirmed SARS-CoV-2 specificity.

TCRdb passed the 5' RACE reads through MiXCR, listing each CDR3 protein once. The sample lists some 100,000 distinct CDR3 sequences, roughly 11% occurring once. With 4 bases removed from V and 8 bases from J, the gap between germline ends came to 17 bases. This CDR3 has 15 amino acids. CDR1 MNHEY and CDR2 SVGAGI come from the germline V gene. The table lists this clonotype with a few counts. Its matching antigen is unknown. The material sequenced was PBMCs or a T cell subset sorted from them (not recorded which). V usage is TRBV6-5 and J usage is TRBJ1-4; TRBD1 is a possible D gene (6 bases). This sequence was found in a man aged 18-30 years who had mild COVID-19 (a few samples of this study predate the infection). Cell type and time point are not known. CDR3 nucleotide sequence: TGTGCCAGCAGTTCCTCTCAGGGGTTTGGGGAAAAACTGTTTTTT. It is translated as CASSSSQGFGEKLFF.